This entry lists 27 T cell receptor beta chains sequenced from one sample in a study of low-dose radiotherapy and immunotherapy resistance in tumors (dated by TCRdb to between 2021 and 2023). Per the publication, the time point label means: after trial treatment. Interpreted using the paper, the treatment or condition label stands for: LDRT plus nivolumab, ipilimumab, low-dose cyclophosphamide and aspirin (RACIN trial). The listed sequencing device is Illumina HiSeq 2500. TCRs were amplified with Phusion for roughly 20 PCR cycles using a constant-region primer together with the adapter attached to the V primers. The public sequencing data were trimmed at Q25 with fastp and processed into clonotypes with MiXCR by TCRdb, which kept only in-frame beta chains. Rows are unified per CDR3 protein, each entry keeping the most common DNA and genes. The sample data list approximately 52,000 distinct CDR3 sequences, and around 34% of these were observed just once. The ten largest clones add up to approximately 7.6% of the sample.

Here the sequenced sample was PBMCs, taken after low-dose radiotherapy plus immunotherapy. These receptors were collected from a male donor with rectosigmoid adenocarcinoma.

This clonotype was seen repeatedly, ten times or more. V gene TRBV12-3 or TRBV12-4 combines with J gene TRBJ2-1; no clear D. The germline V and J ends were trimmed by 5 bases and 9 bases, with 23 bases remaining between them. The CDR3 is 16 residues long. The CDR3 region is CASSNGEKQVAGEQFF. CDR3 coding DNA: TGTGCCAGCAGTAATGGGGAAAAGCAGGTGGCAGGTGAGCAGTTCTTC.

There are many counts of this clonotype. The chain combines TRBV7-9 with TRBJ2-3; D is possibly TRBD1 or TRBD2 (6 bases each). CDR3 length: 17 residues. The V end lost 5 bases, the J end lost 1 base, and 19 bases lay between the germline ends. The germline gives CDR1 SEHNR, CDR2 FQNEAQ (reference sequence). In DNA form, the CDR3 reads TGTGCCAGCAGCGCCGGGATGGGGGGCGGCGGCACAGATACGCAGTATTTT. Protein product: CASSAGMGGGGTDTQYF.

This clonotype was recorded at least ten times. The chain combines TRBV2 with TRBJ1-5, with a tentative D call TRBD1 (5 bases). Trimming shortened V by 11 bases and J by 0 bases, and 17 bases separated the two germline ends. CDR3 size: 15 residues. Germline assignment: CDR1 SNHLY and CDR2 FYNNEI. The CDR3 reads CAVGRGRDSNQPQHF. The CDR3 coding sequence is TGTGCCGTAGGAAGGGGCAGGGATAGCAATCAGCCCCAGCATTTT. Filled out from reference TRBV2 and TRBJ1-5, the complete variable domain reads EPEVTQTPSHQVTQMGQEVILRCVPISNHLYFYWYRQILGQKVEFLVSFYNNEISEKSEIFDDQFSVERPDGSNFTLKIRSTKLEDSAMYFCAVGRGRDSNQPQHFGDGTRLSIL.

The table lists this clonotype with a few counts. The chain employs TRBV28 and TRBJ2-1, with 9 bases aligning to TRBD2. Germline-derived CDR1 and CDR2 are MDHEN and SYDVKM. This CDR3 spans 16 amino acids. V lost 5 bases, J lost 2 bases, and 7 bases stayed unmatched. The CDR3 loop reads CASSEPTSGTYNEQFF. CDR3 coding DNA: TGTGCCAGCAGTGAACCGACTAGCGGTACCTACAATGAGCAGTTCTTC.

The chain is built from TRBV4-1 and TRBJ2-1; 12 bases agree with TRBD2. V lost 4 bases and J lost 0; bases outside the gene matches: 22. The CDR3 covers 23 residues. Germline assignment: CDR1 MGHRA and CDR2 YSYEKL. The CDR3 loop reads CASSPQGRMTSGRYRGSYNEQFF. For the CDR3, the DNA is TGCGCCAGCAGCCCCCAGGGACGAATGACTAGCGGGAGATACCGGGGCTCCTACAATGAGCAGTTCTTC.

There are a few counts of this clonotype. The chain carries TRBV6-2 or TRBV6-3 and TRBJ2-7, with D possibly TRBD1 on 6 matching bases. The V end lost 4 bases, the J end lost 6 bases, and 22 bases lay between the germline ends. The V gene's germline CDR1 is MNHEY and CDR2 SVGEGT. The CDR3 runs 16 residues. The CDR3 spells CASSSPAGAQTREQYF. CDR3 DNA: TGTGCCAGCAGTTCCCCTGCAGGGGCTCAAACCCGCGAGCAGTACTTC.

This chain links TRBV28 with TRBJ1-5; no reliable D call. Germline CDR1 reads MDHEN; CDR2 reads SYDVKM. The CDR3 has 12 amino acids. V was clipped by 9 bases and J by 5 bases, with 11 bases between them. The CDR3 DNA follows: TGTGCCAGTCCCAATACTCATCAGCCCCAGCATTTT. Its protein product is CASPNTHQPQHF. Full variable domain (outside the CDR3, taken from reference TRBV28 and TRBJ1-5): DVKVTQSSRYLVKRTGEKVFLECVQDMDHENMFWYRQDPGLGLRLIYFSYDVKMKEKGDIPEGYSVSREKKERFSLILESASTNQTSMYLCASPNTHQPQHFGDGTRLSIL.

The CDR3: CAWSGRTAINQPQHF. The DNA of the CDR3 is TGTGCCTGGAGTGGTAGGACAGCCATCAATCAGCCCCAGCATTTT. This chain joins TRBV30 and TRBJ1-5; D is perhaps TRBD1 (6 bases). The CDR3 spans 15 residues. With 1 base removed from V and 3 bases from J, the gap between germline ends came to 13 bases. Germline CDR1 and CDR2: GTSNPN and SVGIG (reference sequence). The full variable domain, its missing parts supplied by reference TRBV30 and TRBJ1-5, is SQTIHQWPATLVQPVGSPLSLECTVEGTSNPNLYWYRQAAGRGLQLLFYSVGIGQISSEVPQNLSASRPQDRQFILSSKKLLLSDSGFYLCAWSGRTAINQPQHFGDGTRLSIL.

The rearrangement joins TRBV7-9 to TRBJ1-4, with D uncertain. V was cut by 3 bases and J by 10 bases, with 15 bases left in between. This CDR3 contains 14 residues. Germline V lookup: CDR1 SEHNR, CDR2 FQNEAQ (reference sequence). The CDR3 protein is CASSFDLASGKLFF. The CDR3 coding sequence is TGTGCCAGCAGCTTTGATCTTGCTAGCGGAAAACTGTTTTTT.

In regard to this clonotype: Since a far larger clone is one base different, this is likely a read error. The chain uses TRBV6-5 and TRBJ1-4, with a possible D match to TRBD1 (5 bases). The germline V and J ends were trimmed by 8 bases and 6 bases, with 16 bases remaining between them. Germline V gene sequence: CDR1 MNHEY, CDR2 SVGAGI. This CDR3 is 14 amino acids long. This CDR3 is CASGPTGADEKLFF. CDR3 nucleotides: TGTGCCAGCGGTCCGACCGGGGCGGATGAAAAACTGTTTTTT.

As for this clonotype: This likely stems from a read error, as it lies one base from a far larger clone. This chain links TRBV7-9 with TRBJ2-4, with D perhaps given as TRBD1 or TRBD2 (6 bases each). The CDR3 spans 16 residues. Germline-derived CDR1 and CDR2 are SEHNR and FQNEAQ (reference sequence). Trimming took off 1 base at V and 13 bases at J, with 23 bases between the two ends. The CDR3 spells CASSLVRGLIYNEQYF. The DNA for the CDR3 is TGTGCCAGCAGCTTAGTACGGGGGCTGATCTACAATGAGCAGTACTTC.

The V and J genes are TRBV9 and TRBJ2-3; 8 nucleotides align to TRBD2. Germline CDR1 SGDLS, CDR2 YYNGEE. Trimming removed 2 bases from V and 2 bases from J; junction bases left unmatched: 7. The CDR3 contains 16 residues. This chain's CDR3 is CASSVRREVVTDTQYF. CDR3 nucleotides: TGTGCCAGCAGCGTGCGGCGGGAGGTTGTCACAGATACGCAGTATTTT.

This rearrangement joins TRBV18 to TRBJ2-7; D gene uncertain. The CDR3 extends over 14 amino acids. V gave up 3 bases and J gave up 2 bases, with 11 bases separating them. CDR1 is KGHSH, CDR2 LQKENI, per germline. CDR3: CASSPMSNTYEQYF. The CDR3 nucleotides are TGTGCCAGCTCACCGATGAGTAATACCTACGAGCAGTACTTC. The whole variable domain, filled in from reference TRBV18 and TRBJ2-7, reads NAGVMQNPRHLVRRRGQEARLRCSPMKGHSHVYWYRQLPEEGLKFMVYLQKENIIDESGMPKERFSAEFPKEGPSILRIQQVVRGDSAAYFCASSPMSNTYEQYFGPGTRLTVT.

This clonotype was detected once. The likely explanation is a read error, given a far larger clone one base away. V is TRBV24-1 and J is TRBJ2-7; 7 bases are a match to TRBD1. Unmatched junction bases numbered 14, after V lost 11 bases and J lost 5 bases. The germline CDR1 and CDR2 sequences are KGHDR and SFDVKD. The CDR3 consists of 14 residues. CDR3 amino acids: CASATVRGRNEQYF. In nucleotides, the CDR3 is TGTGCCAGCGCCACCGTAAGGGGGCGGAACGAGCAGTACTTC.

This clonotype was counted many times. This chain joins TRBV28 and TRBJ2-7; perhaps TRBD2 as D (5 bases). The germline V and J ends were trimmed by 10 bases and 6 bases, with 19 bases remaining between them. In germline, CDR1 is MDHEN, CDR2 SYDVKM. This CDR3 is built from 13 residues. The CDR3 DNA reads TGTGCCACCCCGGACGACGGGATGGCCGAGCAGTACTTC. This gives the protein CATPDDGMAEQYF.

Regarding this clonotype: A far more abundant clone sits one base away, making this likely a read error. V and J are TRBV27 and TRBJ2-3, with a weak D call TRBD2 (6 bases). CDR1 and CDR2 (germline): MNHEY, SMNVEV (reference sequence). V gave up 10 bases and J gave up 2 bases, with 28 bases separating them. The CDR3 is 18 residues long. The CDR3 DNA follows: TGTGCCACCAATGATCCCCGACGGGGCGGGGCCAACACAGATACGCAGTATTTT. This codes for CATNDPRRGGANTDTQYF.

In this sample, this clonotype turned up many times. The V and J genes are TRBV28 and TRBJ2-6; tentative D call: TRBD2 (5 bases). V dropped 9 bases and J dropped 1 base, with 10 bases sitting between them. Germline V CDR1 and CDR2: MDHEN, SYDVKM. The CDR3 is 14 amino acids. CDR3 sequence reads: CASSEGSGANVLTF. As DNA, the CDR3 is TGTGCCAGTTCCGAGGGATCTGGGGCCAACGTCCTGACTTTC.

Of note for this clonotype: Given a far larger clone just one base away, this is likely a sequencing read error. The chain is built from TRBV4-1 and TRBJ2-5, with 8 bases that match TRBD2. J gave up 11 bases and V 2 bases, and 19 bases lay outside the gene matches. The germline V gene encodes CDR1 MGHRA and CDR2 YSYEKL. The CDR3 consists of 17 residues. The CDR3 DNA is TGCGCCAGCAGCCAAAGGGAACTAGCGGCCTCCTACAATGAGCAGTACTTC. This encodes CASSQRELAASYNEQYF.

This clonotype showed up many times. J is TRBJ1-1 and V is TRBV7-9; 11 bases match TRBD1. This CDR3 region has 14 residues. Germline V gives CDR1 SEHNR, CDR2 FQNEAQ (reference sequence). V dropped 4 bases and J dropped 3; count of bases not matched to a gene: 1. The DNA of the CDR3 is TGTGCCAGCAGCTGGGGACAGGGGGACACTGAAGCTTTCTTT. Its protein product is CASSWGQGDTEAFF. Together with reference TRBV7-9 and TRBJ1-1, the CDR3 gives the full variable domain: DTGVSQNPRHKITKRGQNVTFRCDPISEHNRLYWYRQTLGQGPEFLTYFQNEAQLEKSRLLSDRFSAERPKGSFSTLEIQRTEQGDSAMYLCASSWGQGDTEAFFGQGTRLTVV.

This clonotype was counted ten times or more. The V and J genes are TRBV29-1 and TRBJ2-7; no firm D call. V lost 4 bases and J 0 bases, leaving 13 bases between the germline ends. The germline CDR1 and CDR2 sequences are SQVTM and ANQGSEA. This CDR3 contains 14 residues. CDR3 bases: TGCAGCGTTGTGGGCGAGGCAAGCTCCTACGAGCAGTACTTC. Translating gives CSVVGEASSYEQYF.

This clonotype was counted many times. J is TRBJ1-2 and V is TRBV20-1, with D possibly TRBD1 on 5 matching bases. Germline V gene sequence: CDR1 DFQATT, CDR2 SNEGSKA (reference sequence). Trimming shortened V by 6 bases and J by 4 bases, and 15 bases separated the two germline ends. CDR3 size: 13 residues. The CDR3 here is CSARATSAYGYTF. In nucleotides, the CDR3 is TGCAGTGCCAGGGCGACTTCCGCCTATGGCTACACCTTC.

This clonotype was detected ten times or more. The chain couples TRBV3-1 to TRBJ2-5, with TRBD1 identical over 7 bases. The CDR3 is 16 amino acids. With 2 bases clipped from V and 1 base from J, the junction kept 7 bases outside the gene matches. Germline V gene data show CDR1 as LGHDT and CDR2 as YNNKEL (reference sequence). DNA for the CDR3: TGTGCCAGCAGCCAATACCCAGGGGGTAGCCAAGAGACCCAGTACTTC. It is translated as CASSQYPGGSQETQYF.

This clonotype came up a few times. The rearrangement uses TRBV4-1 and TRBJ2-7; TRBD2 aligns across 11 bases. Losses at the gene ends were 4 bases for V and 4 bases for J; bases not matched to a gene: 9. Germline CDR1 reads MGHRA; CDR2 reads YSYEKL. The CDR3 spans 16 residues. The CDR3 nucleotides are TGCGCCAGCAGCCCGAAGGGACTAGCGGAACCATACGAGCAGTACTTC. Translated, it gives CASSPKGLAEPYEQYF.

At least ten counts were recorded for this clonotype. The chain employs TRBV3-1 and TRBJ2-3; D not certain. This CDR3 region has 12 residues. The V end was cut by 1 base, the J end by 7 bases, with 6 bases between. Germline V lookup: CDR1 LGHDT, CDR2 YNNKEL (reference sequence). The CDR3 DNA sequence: TGTGCCAGCAGCCAAGGAACAAATACGCAGTATTTT. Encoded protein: CASSQGTNTQYF.

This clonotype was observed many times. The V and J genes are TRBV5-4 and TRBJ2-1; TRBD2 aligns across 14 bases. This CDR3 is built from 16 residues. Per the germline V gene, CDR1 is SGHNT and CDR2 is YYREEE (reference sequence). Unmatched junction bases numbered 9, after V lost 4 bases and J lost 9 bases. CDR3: CASSGTGTSGSGEQFF. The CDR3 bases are TGTGCCAGCAGCGGAACCGGGACTAGCGGGAGTGGTGAGCAGTTCTTC.

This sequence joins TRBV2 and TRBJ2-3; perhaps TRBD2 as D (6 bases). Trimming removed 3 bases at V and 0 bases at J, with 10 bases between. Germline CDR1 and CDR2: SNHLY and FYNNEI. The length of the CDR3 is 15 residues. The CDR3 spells CASSDPGTSTDTQYF. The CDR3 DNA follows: TGTGCCAGCAGTGATCCAGGGACTAGCACAGATACGCAGTATTTT.

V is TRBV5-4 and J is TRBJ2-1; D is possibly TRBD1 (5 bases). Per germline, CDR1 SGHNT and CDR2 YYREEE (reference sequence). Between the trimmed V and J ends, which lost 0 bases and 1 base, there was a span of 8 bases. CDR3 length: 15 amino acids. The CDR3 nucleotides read TGTGCCAGCAGCTTGGACAAGGGGTCCTACAATGAGCAGTTCTTC. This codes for CASSLDKGSYNEQFF. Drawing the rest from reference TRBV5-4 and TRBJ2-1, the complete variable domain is ETGVTQSPTHLIKTRGQQVTLRCSSQSGHNTVSWYQQALGQGPQFIFQYYREEENGRGNFPPRFSGLQFPNYSSELNVNALELDDSALYLCASSLDKGSYNEQFFGPGTRLTVL.